This T cell receptor (beta chain) was sequenced during a study of blood T cell repertoires in COVID-19. As for the study in general: The United States, Italy and Spain provided the acute and convalescent COVID-19 samples. Sample material is recorded as cDNA or gDNA derived from T cells, B-cell-depleted T cells, or PBMCs.

The CDR3 loop spans 15 amino acids. Germline values: CDR1 MNHEY, CDR2 SMNVEV (reference sequence). Trimming removed 4 bases from V and 6 bases from J; junction bases left unmatched: 7. Original processing methods: How many nucleated cells were present was estimated from reference gene primer amplification. Clones were sequenced by immunoSEQ multiplex PCR, and TCRdb holds only the in-frame ones, with some missing. From that table come the V and J calls and clone size; the DNA was used to work out D and trimming. The data contain 95,000 to 150,000 clones, 88% of them seen just once; the ten biggest clones take up approximately 1.1%.

The receptor was isolated from a woman of 80 years or more with acute or convalescent COVID-19. Sequencing was performed on peripheral blood. This chain uses TRBV27 with TRBJ1-5; TRBD1 matches 9 bases. The CDR3 DNA sequence: TGTGCCAGCAGTTCATCGGACAGGGGTGGTCAGCCCCAGCATTTT. The encoded protein is CASSSSDRGGQPQHF.